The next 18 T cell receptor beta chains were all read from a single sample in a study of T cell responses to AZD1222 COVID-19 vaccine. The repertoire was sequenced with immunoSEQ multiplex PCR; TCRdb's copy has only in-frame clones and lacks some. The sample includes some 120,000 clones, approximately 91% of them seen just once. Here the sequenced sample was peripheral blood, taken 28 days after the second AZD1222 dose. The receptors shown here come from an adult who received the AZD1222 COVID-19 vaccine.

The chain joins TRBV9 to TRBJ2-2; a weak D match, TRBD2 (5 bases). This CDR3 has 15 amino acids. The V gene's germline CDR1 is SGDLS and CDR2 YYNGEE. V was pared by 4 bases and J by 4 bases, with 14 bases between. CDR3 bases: TGTGCCAGCAGCTCCTCGGACTGGATCACCGGGGAGCTGTTTTTT. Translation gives CASSSSDWITGELFF.

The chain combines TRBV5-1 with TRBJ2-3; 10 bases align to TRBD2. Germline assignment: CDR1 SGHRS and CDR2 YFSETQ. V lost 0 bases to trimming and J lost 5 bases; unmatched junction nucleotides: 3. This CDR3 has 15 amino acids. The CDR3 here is CASSLASGSVDTQYF. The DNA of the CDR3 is TGCGCCAGCAGCTTGGCTAGCGGGAGTGTAGATACGCAGTATTTT.

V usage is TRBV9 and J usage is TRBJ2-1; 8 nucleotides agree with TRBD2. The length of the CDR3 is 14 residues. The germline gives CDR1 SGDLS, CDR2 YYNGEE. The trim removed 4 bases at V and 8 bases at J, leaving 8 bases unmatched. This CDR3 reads CASSPGGGLYEQFF. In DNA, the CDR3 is TGTGCCAGCAGCCCCGGGGGGGGGCTTTATGAGCAGTTCTTC.

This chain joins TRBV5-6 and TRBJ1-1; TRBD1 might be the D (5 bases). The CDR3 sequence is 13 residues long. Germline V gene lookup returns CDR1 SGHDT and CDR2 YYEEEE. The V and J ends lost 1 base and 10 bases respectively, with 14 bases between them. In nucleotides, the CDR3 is TGTGCCAGCAGCTTGAGTTGGGGCCCGGGAGCTTTCTTT. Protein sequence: CASSLSWGPGAFF. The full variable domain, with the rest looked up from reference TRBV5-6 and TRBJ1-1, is DAGVTQSPTHLIKTRGQQVTLRCSPKSGHDTVSWYQQALGQGPQFIFQYYEEEERQRGNFPDRFSGHQFPNYSSELNVNALLLGDSALYLCASSLSWGPGAFFGQGTRLTVV.

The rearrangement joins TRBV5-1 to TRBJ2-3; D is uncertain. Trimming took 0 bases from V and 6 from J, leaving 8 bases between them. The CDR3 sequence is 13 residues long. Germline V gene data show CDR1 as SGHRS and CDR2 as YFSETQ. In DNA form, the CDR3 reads TGCGCCAGCAGCTTGGCCAGTCCCGATACGCAGTATTTT. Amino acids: CASSLASPDTQYF.

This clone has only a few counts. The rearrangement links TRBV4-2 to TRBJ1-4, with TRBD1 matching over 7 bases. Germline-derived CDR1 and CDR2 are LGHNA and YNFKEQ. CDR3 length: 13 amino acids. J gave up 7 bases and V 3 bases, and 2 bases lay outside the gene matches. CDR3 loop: CASSQTGSEKLFF. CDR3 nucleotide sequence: TGTGCCAGCAGCCAGACAGGGTCTGAAAAACTGTTTTTT.

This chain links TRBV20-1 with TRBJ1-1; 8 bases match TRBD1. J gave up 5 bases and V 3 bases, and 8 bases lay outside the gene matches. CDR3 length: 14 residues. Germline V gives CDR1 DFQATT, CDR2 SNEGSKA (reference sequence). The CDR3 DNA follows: TGCAGTGCTAGTCTCGGACAGGGAAGAACTGAAGCTTTCTTT. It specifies CSASLGQGRTEAFF.

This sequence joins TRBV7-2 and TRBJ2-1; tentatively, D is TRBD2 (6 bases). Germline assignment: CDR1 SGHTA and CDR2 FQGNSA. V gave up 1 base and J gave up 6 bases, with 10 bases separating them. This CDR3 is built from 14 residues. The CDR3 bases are TGTGCCAGCAGCTTAGGGCAGGGAGGCAATGAGCAGTTCTTC. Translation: CASSLGQGGNEQFF. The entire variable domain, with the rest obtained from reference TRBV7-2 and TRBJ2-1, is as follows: GAGVSQSPSNKVTEKGKDVELRCDPISGHTALYWYRQSLGQGLEFLIYFQGNSAPDKSGLPSDRFSAERTGGSVSTLTIQRTQQEDSAVYLCASSLGQGGNEQFFGPGTRLTVL.

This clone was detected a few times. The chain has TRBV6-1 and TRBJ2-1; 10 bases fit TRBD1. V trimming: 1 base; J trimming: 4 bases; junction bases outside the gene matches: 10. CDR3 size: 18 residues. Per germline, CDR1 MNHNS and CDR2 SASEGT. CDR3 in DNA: TGTGCCAGCAGTGAAGTTCTGTCGGACAGGGGGGTTTACAATGAGCAGTTCTTC. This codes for CASSEVLSDRGVYNEQFF.

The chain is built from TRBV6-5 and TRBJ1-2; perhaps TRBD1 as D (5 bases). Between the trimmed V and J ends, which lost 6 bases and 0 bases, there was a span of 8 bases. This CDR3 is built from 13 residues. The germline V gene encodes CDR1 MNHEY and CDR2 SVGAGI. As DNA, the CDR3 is TGTGCCAGCAGACTGACAGCTAACTATGGCTACACCTTC. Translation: CASRLTANYGYTF.

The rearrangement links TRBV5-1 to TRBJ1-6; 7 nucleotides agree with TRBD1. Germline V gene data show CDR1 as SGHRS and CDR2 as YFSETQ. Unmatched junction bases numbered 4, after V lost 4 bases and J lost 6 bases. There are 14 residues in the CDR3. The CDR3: CASSAGTVNSPLHF. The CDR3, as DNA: TGCGCCAGCAGCGCTGGGACAGTTAATTCACCCCTCCACTTT.

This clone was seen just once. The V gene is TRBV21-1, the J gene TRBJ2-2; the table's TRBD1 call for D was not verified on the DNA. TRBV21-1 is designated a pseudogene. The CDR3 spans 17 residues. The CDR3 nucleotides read TGTGCCAGCAGCATAGAGCCGGGACAGGTCTCCACCGGGGAGCTGTTTTTT. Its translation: CASSIEPGQVSTGELFF.

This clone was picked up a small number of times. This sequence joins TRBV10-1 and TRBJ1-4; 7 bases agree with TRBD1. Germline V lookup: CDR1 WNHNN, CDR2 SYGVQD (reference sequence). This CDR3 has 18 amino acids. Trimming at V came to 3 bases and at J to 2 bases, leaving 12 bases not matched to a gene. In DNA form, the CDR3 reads TGCGCCAGCAGTGATTTTGTGACAGGGTCTCTGACTAATGAAAAACTGTTTTTT. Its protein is CASSDFVTGSLTNEKLFF.

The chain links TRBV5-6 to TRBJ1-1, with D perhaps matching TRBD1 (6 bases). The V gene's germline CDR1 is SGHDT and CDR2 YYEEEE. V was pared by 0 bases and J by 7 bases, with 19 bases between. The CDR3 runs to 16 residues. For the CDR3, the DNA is TGTGCCAGCAGCTTGGGTGGAGGGGGAGGTTTAGGTGAAGCTTTCTTT. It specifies CASSLGGGGGLGEAFF.

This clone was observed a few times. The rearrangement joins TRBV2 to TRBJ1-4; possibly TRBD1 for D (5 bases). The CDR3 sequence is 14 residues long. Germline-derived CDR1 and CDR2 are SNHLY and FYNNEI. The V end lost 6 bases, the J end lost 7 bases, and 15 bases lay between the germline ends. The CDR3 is CASRISGPGEKLFF. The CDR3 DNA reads TGTGCCAGCAGGATATCGGGACCTGGTGAAAAACTGTTTTTT.

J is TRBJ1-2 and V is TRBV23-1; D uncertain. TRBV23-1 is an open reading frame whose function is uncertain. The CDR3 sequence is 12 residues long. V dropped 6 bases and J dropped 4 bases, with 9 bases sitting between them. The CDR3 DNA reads TGCGCCAGCAGCCCCAGCGTCTATGGCTACACCTTC. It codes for CASSPSVYGYTF.

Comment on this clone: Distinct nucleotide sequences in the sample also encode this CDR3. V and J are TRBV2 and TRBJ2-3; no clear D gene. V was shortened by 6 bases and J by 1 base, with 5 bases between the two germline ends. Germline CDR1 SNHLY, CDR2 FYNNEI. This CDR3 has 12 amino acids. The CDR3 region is CASSDRTDTQYF. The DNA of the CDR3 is TGTGCCAGCAGCGACCGCACAGATACGCAGTATTTT.

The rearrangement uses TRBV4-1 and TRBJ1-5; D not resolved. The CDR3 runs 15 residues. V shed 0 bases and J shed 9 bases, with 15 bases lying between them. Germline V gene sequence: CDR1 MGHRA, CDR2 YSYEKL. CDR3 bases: TGCGCCAGCAGCCAAGAGGAGGGAAAGCGGGGGCCCCAGCATTTT. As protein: CASSQEEGKRGPQHF.